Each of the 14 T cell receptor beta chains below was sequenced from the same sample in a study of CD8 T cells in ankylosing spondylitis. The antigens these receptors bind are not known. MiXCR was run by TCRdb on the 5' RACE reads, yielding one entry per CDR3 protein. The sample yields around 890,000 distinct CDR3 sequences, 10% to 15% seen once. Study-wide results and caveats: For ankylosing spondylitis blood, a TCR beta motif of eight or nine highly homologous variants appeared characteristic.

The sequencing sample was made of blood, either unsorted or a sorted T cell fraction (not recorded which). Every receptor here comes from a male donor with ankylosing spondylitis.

CDR3 sequence: CASSLYPPQHF. The CDR3 region has the DNA TGTGCCAGCAGTTTATATCCGCCCCAGCATTTT. The chain recombines TRBV12-3 or TRBV12-4 with TRBJ1-5; D unclear. With 2 bases removed from V and 9 bases from J, the gap between germline ends came to 5 bases. This CDR3 is built from 11 residues.

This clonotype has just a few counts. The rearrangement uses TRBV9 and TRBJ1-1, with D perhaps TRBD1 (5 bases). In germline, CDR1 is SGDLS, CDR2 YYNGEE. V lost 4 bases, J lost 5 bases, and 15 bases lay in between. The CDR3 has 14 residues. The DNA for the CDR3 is TGTGCCAGCAGCCCATGGGACCAAAGGACTGAAGCTTTCTTT. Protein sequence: CASSPWDQRTEAFF.

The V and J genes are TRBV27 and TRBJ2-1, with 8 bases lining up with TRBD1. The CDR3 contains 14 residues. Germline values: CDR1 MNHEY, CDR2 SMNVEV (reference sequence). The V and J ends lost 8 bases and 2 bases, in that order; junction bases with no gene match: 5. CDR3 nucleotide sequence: TGTGCCAGCTACGGACAGGGTGCCTACAATGAGCAGTTCTTC. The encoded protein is CASYGQGAYNEQFF.

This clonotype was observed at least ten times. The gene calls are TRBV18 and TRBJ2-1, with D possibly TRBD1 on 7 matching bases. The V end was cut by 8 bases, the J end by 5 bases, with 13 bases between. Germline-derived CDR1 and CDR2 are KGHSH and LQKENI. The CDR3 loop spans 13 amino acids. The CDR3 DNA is TGTGCCAGCAGGGGGGACAGCCACAATGAGCAGTTCTTC. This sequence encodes CASRGDSHNEQFF.

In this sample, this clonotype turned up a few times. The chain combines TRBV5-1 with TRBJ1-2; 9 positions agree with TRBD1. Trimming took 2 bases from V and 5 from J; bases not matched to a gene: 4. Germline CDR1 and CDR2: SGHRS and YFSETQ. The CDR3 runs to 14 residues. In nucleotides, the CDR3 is TGCGCCAGCAGCTTCCGGGACAGGGATTATGGCTACACCTTC. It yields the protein CASSFRDRDYGYTF.

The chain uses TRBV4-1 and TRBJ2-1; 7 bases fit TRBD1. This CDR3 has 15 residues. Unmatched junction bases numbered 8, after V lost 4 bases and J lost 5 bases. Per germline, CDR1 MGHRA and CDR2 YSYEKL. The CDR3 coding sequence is TGCGCCAGCAGCCTCCGAGGGACAGCTAACAATGAGCAGTTCTTC. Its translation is CASSLRGTANNEQFF.

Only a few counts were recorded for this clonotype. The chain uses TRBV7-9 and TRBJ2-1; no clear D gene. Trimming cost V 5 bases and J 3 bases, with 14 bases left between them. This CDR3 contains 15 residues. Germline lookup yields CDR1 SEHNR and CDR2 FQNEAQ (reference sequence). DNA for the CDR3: TGTGCCAGCAGCCCGCGGCCCGGAATCTACAATGAGCAGTTCTTC. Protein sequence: CASSPRPGIYNEQFF.

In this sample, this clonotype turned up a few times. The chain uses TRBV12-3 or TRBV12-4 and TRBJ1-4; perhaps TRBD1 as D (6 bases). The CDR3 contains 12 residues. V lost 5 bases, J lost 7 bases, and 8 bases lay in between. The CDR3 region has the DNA TGTGCCAGCAGTGGACAGTTTGAAAAACTGTTTTTT. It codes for CASSGQFEKLFF.

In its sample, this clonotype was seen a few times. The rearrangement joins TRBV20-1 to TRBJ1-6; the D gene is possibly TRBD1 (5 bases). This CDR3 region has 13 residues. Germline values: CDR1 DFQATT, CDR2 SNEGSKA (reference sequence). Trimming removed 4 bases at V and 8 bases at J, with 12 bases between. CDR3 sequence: CSATDSTHSPLHF. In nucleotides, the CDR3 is TGCAGTGCTACAGACAGTACCCATTCACCCCTCCACTTT.

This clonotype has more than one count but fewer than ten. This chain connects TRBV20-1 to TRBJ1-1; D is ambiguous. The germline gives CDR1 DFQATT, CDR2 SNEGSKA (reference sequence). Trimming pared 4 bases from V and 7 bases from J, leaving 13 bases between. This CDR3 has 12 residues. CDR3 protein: CSAKVVYGEAFF. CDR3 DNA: TGCAGTGCTAAGGTTGTTTACGGTGAAGCTTTCTTT.

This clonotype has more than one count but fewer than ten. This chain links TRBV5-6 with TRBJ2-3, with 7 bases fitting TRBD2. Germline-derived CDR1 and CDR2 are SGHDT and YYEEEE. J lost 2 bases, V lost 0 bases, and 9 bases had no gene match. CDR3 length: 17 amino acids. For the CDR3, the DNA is TGTGCCAGCAGCTTGGGCCGGGGAGGGGTCCTCACAGATACGCAGTATTTT. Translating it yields CASSLGRGGVLTDTQYF.

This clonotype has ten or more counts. CDR3 sequence: CASSQDRGLDEQFF. The CDR3 DNA reads TGTGCCAGCAGCCAGGACAGGGGTTTGGATGAGCAGTTCTTC. This sequence joins TRBV7-9 and TRBJ2-1, with 9 bases fitting TRBD1. The CDR3 has 14 residues. CDR1 SEHNR and CDR2 FQNEAQ come from the germline V gene (reference sequence). The V gene end was trimmed by 5 bases and the J gene end by 8 bases; junction bases not matched to a gene: 7.

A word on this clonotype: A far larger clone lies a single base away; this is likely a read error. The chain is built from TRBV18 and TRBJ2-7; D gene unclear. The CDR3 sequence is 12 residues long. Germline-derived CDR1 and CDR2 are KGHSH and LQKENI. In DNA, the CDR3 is TGTGCCAGCTCACGCACCTCCTACGAGCAGTGCTTC. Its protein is CASSRTSYEQCF. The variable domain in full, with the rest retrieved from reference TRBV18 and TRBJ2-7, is NAGVMQNPRHLVRRRGQEARLRCSPMKGHSHVYWYRQLPEEGLKFMVYLQKENIIDESGMPKERFSAEFPKEGPSILRIQQVVRGDSAAYFCASSRTSYEQCFGPGTRLTVT.

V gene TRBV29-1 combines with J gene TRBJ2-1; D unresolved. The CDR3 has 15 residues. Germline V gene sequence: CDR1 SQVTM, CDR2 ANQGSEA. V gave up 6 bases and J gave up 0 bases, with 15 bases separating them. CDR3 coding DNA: TGCAGCGTCGGATCACGCTACCCCTCCTACAATGAGCAGTTCTTC. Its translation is CSVGSRYPSYNEQFF.